This T cell receptor beta chain was recorded in a study of Ad26.COV2.S vaccination and SARS-CoV-2 variants. Study background: As a participant in COV1001, the donor was in the Ad26.COV2.S trial arm. Into the muscle, Ad26.COV2.S was dosed once or twice, 56 days apart.

The assay was immunoSEQ multiplex PCR, and TCRdb's table has in-frame clones only and misses some. Altogether some 320,000 clones are present, about 82% being singletons, with the ten largest covering approximately 2.1%. For this clone: Its antigen is not known.

As for treatment: 19 received Ad26.COV2.S at low or high dose, single or two shots; several received placebo; per-sample allocation not given. Samples came from day 63 after the first vaccine or placebo injection. The vaccine antigen was prefusion-stabilized Wuhan SARS-CoV-2 spike. Whole-study findings and limits: Those who received vaccine or placebo ended up with similar non-spike TCR breadth.

The clonotype originates from a person aged 18 to 59 who received the Ad26.COV2.S COVID-19 vaccine or a placebo. This sample comprised peripheral blood, obtained in a trial of Ad26.COV2.S vaccine versus placebo.

CDR3 nucleotide sequence: TGCAGTGCCCCGGAGTCTGGCTACACCTTC. This codes for CSAPESGYTF. The chain links TRBV20-1 to TRBJ1-2, with unresolved D. V was pared by 6 bases and J by 7 bases, with 9 bases between. The CDR3 runs 10 residues. CDR1 and CDR2 from the germline V gene are DFQATT and SNEGSKA (reference sequence).